This TCR beta chain is from a study of T cells in tumors after PD-1 blockade. Study observations and caveats: Approximately 41% of tumor TCR clonotypes were also found in blood.

Measured with immunoSEQ multiplex PCR; TCRdb has only the in-frame clones, and not every one. The data hold around 34,000 clones, with 55% to 80% observed a single time. By share of the sample, this clone is medium-sized. What it binds is not known. The CDR3 covers 15 residues. The chain joins TRBV21-1 to TRBJ2-7; the D segment call TRBD1 is taken from the table without a DNA check. TRBV21-1 is designated a pseudogene. The sequence was obtained from a human donor with basal cell carcinoma. The sample here was PBMCs, taken after anti-PD-1 treatment. The chain's CDR3 is CASSKDGTGVCEQYF. CDR3 coding DNA: TGTGCCAGCAGCAAAGACGGGACAGGGGTATGCGAGCAGTACTTC.